This T cell receptor (beta chain) originates from a study of OX40 agonist ivuxolimab in advanced cancers. Repertoires were generated with immunoSEQ multiplex PCR, while TCRdb's copy carries only in-frame clones and drops some. The sample shows tens of thousands of clones, 92% of them seen only once. Of note for this clone: Antigen unknown.

V was pared by 4 bases and J by 7 bases, with 8 bases of the junction left unmatched. The CDR3 runs 15 residues. Germline CDR1 SGHTA, CDR2 FQGNSA. Study-wide results and limits: CD8+ T cells (on average) carried more expanded clones than CD4+ T cells.

This rearrangement joins TRBV7-2 to TRBJ2-4; TRBD1 aligns across 9 bases. The sequence came from an adult with an advanced solid tumor such as melanoma, head and neck, liver or kidney cancer. The source was CD4+ or CD8+ T cells sorted from blood, collected in a trial of the OX40 agonist ivuxolimab. The CDR3 DNA reads as TGTGCCAGCAGCTCAAGGACAGGGGATAGGAACATTCAGTACTTC. Its protein is CASSSRTGDRNIQYF.